These 9 T cell receptor beta chains came from one sample sequenced in a study of T cells in Graves' hyperthyroidism and ophthalmopathy (dated by TCRdb to 2018 to 2020). Libraries were prepared through multiplex PCR. Sequenced on an Illumina HiSeq 2000. TCR beta CDR3 regions were amplified from RNA transcripts. For the first round of RT-PCR on the TCR CDR3, the HTBI primer set was used together with the Qiagen OneStep RT-PCR kit. TCRdb itself trimmed the public reads at Q25 with fastp, ran MiXCR and retained productive beta chains. Each CDR3 protein gets just one entry, which takes the most common genes and DNA from the rows behind it. The sample table contains some 490,000 distinct CDR3 sequences; only one count was recorded for less than 25% of them. Under 55% of the sample comes from the top ten. The specimen was blood. The receptors were gathered from a woman in her 70s with Graves' ophthalmopathy.

This clonotype was seen only a few times. This chain links TRBV6-4 with TRBJ2-2, with TRBD2 as a possible D gene (6 bases). Germline-derived CDR1 and CDR2 are MRHNA and SNTAGT. V was shortened by 4 bases and J by 3 bases, with 12 bases between the two germline ends. The CDR3 extends over 15 amino acids. The DNA for the CDR3 is TGTGCCAGCAGTGTGGATCCGGGGGACACCGGGGAGCTGTTTTTT. Amino acid sequence: CASSVDPGDTGELFF.

This clonotype was counted ten times or more. The V call is TRBV15, the J call TRBJ2-1; 9 bases are a match to TRBD2. Germline lookup yields CDR1 LNHNV and CDR2 YYDKDF (reference sequence). V was pared by 5 bases and J by 0 bases, with 8 bases of the junction left unmatched. CDR3 length: 17 amino acids. The CDR3 DNA reads TGTGCCACCAGCTTGGGGGGCGGGAGGGCCTCCTACAATGAGCAGTTCTTC. Its translation is CATSLGGGRASYNEQFF.

This clonotype was recorded a few times. The genes are TRBV9 and TRBJ1-2; weak D call: TRBD1 (6 bases). Per germline, CDR1 SGDLS and CDR2 YYNGEE. The V end was cut by 4 bases, the J end by 4 bases, with 17 bases between. The CDR3 covers 15 residues. The CDR3 bases are TGTGCCAGCAGCCCCCATGGGGGGGGCGGCTATGGCTACACCTTC. It encodes CASSPHGGGGYGYTF.

The table lists this clonotype with a few counts. The rearrangement links TRBV19 to TRBJ1-1; D not certain. The V gene lost 7 bases and the J gene lost 8 bases, with 26 bases spanning the gap. Germline assignment: CDR1 LNHDA and CDR2 SQIVND (reference sequence). The CDR3 spans 16 residues. CDR3 residues: CASTPSGNTALGEAFF. Here the CDR3 DNA reads TGTGCCAGTACCCCATCGGGCAACACCGCCCTCGGGGAAGCTTTCTTT.

The chain combines TRBV20-1 with TRBJ2-7, with 8 positions matching TRBD1. From germline, CDR1 is DFQATT and CDR2 SNEGSKA (reference sequence). Trimming at V came to 0 bases and at J to 4 bases, leaving 5 bases not matched to a gene. The CDR3 covers 14 residues. The CDR3 sequence is CSARDFQGAYEQYF. DNA for the CDR3: TGCAGTGCTAGAGATTTCCAGGGGGCTTACGAGCAGTACTTC.

This clonotype has a count of ten or more. This chain links TRBV12-3 or TRBV12-4 with TRBJ2-3, with 10 positions matching TRBD2. This CDR3 comprises 15 residues. The trim removed 3 bases at V and 3 bases at J, leaving 3 bases unmatched. This CDR3 is CASSFVSGRTDTQYF. CDR3 bases: TGTGCCAGCAGTTTTGTTAGCGGGAGGACAGATACGCAGTATTTT.

With regard to this clonotype: A much larger clone lies a single base off, so this may be a read error. This chain connects TRBV5-4 to TRBJ1-1; D is possibly TRBD1 (6 bases). The V gene lost 5 bases and the J gene lost 1 base, with 12 bases spanning the gap. Per the germline V gene, CDR1 is SGHNT and CDR2 is YYREEE (reference sequence). The CDR3 loop spans 14 amino acids. Written as DNA, the CDR3 is TGTGCCAGCAGGGCGCCGGGACAGAACACTGAAGCTTTCTTT. It encodes CASRAPGQNTEAFF.

In its sample, this clonotype was seen a few times. This chain joins TRBV20-1 and TRBJ2-1; D unresolved. The V gene lost 0 bases and the J gene lost 7 bases, with 7 bases spanning the gap. The CDR3 consists of 12 residues. Looked up from germline, CDR1 is DFQATT and CDR2 is SNEGSKA (reference sequence). CDR3 loop: CSARDPGNEQFF. The CDR3 DNA follows: TGCAGTGCTAGAGATCCCGGGAATGAGCAGTTCTTC.

A few counts support this clonotype. The rearrangement uses TRBV27 and TRBJ2-3; D might be TRBD2 (5 bases). Trimming shortened V by 5 bases and J by 1 base, and 16 bases separated the two germline ends. The CDR3 totals 16 residues. Germline V gene data show CDR1 as MNHEY and CDR2 as SMNVEV (reference sequence). The CDR3 DNA follows: TGTGCCAGCAGTCAGCGGCGGGTAGTGGGCACAGATACGCAGTATTTT. Encoded protein: CASSQRRVVGTDTQYF.